The 22 T cell receptor beta chains in this list originate from one sample, sequenced in a study of T cells after yellow fever vaccination. MiXCR was run by TCRdb on the 5' RACE reads, yielding one entry per CDR3 protein. The sample gives roughly 140,000 distinct CDR3 sequences, more than 6% of which show up once; 0.73% is in the top ten. The sample in question was CD4+ T cells sorted from PBMCs, obtained 5 days after the yellow fever booster vaccination. The source is a man younger than 45 who received the YFV17D yellow fever vaccine.

This clonotype was detected many times. The V gene is TRBV6-2 or TRBV6-3, the J gene TRBJ1-5, with 8 positions matching TRBD1. CDR3 size: 16 residues. The V segment lost 5 bases and the J segment 7 bases; nucleotides outside the gene matches: 13. The germline CDR1 and CDR2 sequences are MNHEY and SVGEGT. DNA for the CDR3: TGTGCCAGCAGTATCCCCCAGGGGGCTTGGGGGCAGCCCCAGCATTTT. Its protein is CASSIPQGAWGQPQHF.

This clonotype showed up just once. A read error may explain this, as a much larger clone is one base away. V usage is TRBV2 and J usage is TRBJ1-1; 7 positions agree with TRBD1. CDR1 and CDR2 from the germline V gene are SNHLY and FYNNEI. The ends lost 7 bases at V and 1 base at J; junction bases unmatched: 3. The CDR3 spans 13 residues. Here the CDR3 reads CASNKGANTEAFF. Here the CDR3 DNA reads TGTGCCAGCAATAAGGGGGCGAACACTGAAGCTTTCTTT.

Ten or more counts support this clonotype. The J gene is TRBJ2-2, the V gene TRBV14; 11 bases match TRBD2. This CDR3 contains 18 residues. Germline lookup yields CDR1 SGHDN and CDR2 FVKESK. With 4 bases clipped from V and 5 bases from J, the junction kept 12 bases outside the gene matches. CDR3 sequence (DNA): TGTGCCAGCAGCCCACTAGCGGGAGTACCCCGGGGGACCGGGGAGCTGTTTTTT. Its translation: CASSPLAGVPRGTGELFF.

This clonotype occurred many times. The genes are TRBV6-5 and TRBJ1-2, with D uncertain. The CDR3 has 12 residues. Trimming left V 2 bases short and J 7 bases short, with 8 bases between. Germline lookup yields CDR1 MNHEY and CDR2 SVGAGI. CDR3 region: CASSYREGGYTF. CDR3 nucleotide sequence: TGTGCCAGCAGTTACAGGGAGGGTGGCTACACCTTC.

In this sample, this clonotype turned up many times. This chain uses TRBV5-1 with TRBJ1-1, with D possibly being TRBD1 (6 bases). The V gene lost 0 bases and the J gene lost 4 bases, with 16 bases spanning the gap. The CDR3 has 16 residues. Germline values: CDR1 SGHRS, CDR2 YFSETQ. DNA for the CDR3: TGCGCCAGCAGCTTGGTTGTCGGGGGCGAGAGCACTGAAGCTTTCTTT. Translated: CASSLVVGGESTEAFF.

There are many counts of this clonotype. The chain joins TRBV7-2 to TRBJ2-3; D tentatively fits TRBD1 or TRBD2 (8 bases each). Trimming removed 4 bases at V and 5 bases at J, with 19 bases between. The CDR3 is 16 residues long. Germline V lookup: CDR1 SGHTA, CDR2 FQGNSA. For the CDR3, the DNA is TGTGCCAGCAGCTCGCGAAATAGCGGGACAGGAGATACGCAGTATTTT. It is translated as CASSSRNSGTGDTQYF. Complete variable domain (other parts from reference TRBV7-2 and TRBJ2-3): GAGVSQSPSNKVTEKGKDVELRCDPISGHTALYWYRQSLGQGLEFLIYFQGNSAPDKSGLPSDRFSAERTGGSVSTLTIQRTQQEDSAVYLCASSSRNSGTGDTQYFGPGTRLTVL.

The sample holds many counts of this clonotype. The V call is TRBV5-1, the J call TRBJ2-1; 8 bases match TRBD2. CDR1 is SGHRS and CDR2 is YFSETQ in the germline V gene. J lost 8 bases, V lost 3 bases, and 4 bases had no gene match. There are 13 residues in the CDR3. CDR3 amino acids: CASSSLTSDEQFF. The CDR3 DNA sequence: TGCGCCAGCAGCTCCCTGACTAGCGATGAGCAGTTCTTC.

This clonotype was seen ten or more times. This rearrangement joins TRBV19 to TRBJ1-2; perhaps TRBD1 as D (6 bases). Trimming cost V 9 bases and J 4 bases, with 15 bases left between them. The CDR3 sequence is 13 residues long. Germline V gives CDR1 LNHDA, CDR2 SQIVND (reference sequence). CDR3 coding DNA: TGTGCCAGCACCAGGGGAGGCGGCTATGGCTACACCTTC. This sequence encodes CASTRGGGYGYTF. Drawing the rest from reference TRBV19 and TRBJ1-2, the complete variable domain is DGGITQSPKYLFRKEGQNVTLSCEQNLNHDAMYWYRQDPGQGLRLIYYSQIVNDFQKGDIAEGYSVSREKKESFPLTVTSAQKNPTAFYLCASTRGGGYGYTFGSGTRLTVV.

Many counts were recorded for this clonotype. This sequence joins TRBV10-3 and TRBJ1-5, with 7 bases lining up with TRBD1. With V trimmed by 0 bases and J by 7 bases, 3 bases remained unmatched. The CDR3 has 14 residues. The V gene's germline CDR1 is ENHRY and CDR2 SYGVKD. The CDR3 spells CAISESGGDQPQHF. The CDR3 DNA is TGTGCCATCAGTGAGTCAGGGGGCGACCAGCCCCAGCATTTT.

This clonotype was picked up many times. The CDR3 loop is CASSLRTSGRWAPNEQFF. The CDR3 bases are TGTGCCAGCAGCCTCCGGACTAGCGGGAGGTGGGCTCCCAATGAGCAGTTCTTC. This chain joins TRBV5-6 and TRBJ2-1, with 14 bases aligning to TRBD2. V shed 4 bases and J 6 bases; nucleotides not matched to a gene: 12. Germline CDR1 and CDR2: SGHDT and YYEEEE. The length of the CDR3 is 18 residues.

Many counts were recorded for this clonotype. The rearrangement joins TRBV7-9 to TRBJ2-7, with 12 bases aligning to TRBD2. The CDR3 covers 16 residues. Per the germline V gene, CDR1 is SEHNR and CDR2 is FQNEAQ (reference sequence). V lost 1 base to trimming and J lost 5 bases; unmatched junction nucleotides: 6. The CDR3 reads CASSLGSSGRVHEQYF. The CDR3, as DNA: TGTGCCAGCAGCTTAGGTTCTAGCGGGAGGGTCCACGAGCAGTACTTC.

This clonotype has at least ten counts. The CDR3 loop is CASTRADGANVLTF. As DNA, the CDR3 is TGTGCCAGTACTCGGGCGGATGGGGCCAACGTCCTGACTTTC. The gene calls are TRBV19 and TRBJ2-6; D unclear. V was cut by 7 bases and J by 3 bases, with 10 bases left in between. The CDR3 is 14 residues long. Germline lookup yields CDR1 LNHDA and CDR2 SQIVND (reference sequence).

This clonotype was seen ten or more times. J is TRBJ1-2 and V is TRBV5-1; the D is unclear. The length of the CDR3 is 12 residues. V lost 2 bases to trimming and J lost 8 bases, with 10 bases between them. CDR1 and CDR2 (germline): SGHRS, YFSETQ. The DNA for the CDR3 is TGCGCCAGCAGCTTTGGCAGTATCGGCTACACCTTC. Residues: CASSFGSIGYTF.

The DNA of the CDR3 is TGCGCCAGCAGCCAAGAGAGGGGTAGCGGGATAGGGAGTACAGATACGCAGTATTTT. As protein: CASSQERGSGIGSTDTQYF. The V and J genes are TRBV4-3 and TRBJ2-3; 8 bases are shared with TRBD2. Per germline, CDR1 LGHNA and CDR2 YSLEER. Germline trimming cut 0 bases from V and 3 bases from J; bases unmatched to any gene: 14. The CDR3 runs to 19 residues.

This clonotype was detected many times. This chain joins TRBV20-1 and TRBJ2-3, with 7 bases identical to TRBD2. CDR1 DFQATT and CDR2 SNEGSKA come from the germline V gene (reference sequence). V lost 3 bases to trimming and J lost 4 bases; unmatched junction nucleotides: 4. There are 13 residues in the CDR3. CDR3 sequence reads: CSASGRSADTQYF. The CDR3, as DNA: TGCAGTGCTAGCGGGAGGAGTGCAGATACGCAGTATTTT.

As for this clonotype: A much larger clone sits a single nucleotide away, making a read error possible. The rearrangement uses TRBV20-1 and TRBJ2-4, with a weak D call TRBD2 (5 bases). Per the germline V gene, CDR1 is DFQATT and CDR2 is SNEGSKA (reference sequence). CDR3 length: 12 amino acids. The DNA of the CDR3 is TGCAGTGTCCTTACTAGGAAAATCATTCAGTACTTC. This codes for CSVLTRKIIQYF.

In this sample, this clonotype turned up many times. The chain employs TRBV11-2 and TRBJ2-7; D is perhaps TRBD1 or TRBD2 (5 bases each). Germline-derived CDR1 and CDR2 are SGHAT and FQNNGV. CDR3 length equals 16 residues. Trimming removed 5 bases at V and 1 base at J, with 18 bases between. In DNA form, the CDR3 reads TGTGCCAGCAGCCCCCTTTGGGAGCGGACATCCTACGAGCAGTACTTC. It encodes CASSPLWERTSYEQYF.

The sample holds many counts of this clonotype. The chain recombines TRBV7-6 with TRBJ2-3, with 9 nucleotides matching TRBD2. The CDR3 has 17 amino acids. V was clipped by 4 bases and J by 1 base; unmatched bases: 9. Per germline, CDR1 SGHVS and CDR2 FNYEAQ. Here the CDR3 DNA reads TGTGCCAGCAGCTCTCGGATGGCGGGAGGGGGCACAGATACGCAGTATTTT. Protein sequence: CASSSRMAGGGTDTQYF.

This clonotype was picked up a small number of times. The junction and the germline gene differ at one end; a read error may be behind it. This chain's CDR3 is CASSVATSGSRDTQYF. In nucleotides, the CDR3 is TGTGCCAGCAGCGTAGCCACTAGCGGGAGCAGAGATACGCAGTATTTT. This chain joins TRBV9 and TRBJ2-3, with 11 nucleotides matching TRBD2. The CDR3 has 16 amino acids. CDR1 SGDLS and CDR2 YYNGEE come from the germline V gene.

This clonotype was seen a few times. V usage is TRBV12-3 or TRBV12-4 and J usage is TRBJ2-2; D unclear. The CDR3 runs 14 residues. V was trimmed by 7 bases and J by 5 bases, leaving 14 bases between them. This CDR3 reads CASIPQRVTGELFF. The DNA of the CDR3 is TGTGCCAGCATTCCTCAGCGAGTAACCGGGGAGCTGTTTTTT.

V usage is TRBV30 and J usage is TRBJ2-5, with unresolved D. Germline loops: CDR1 GTSNPN, CDR2 SVGIG (reference sequence). Trimming removed 2 bases at V and 4 bases at J, with 8 bases between. CDR3 length equals 12 residues. The CDR3 coding sequence is TGTGCCTGGAGTCTAGTCCTAGAGACCCAGTACTTC. This translates into CAWSLVLETQYF.

This clonotype was counted only a few times. The V call is TRBV5-4, the J call TRBJ2-1; D possibly corresponds to TRBD2 (5 bases). The CDR3 length is 15 residues. The V gene lost 0 bases and the J gene lost 4 bases, with 11 bases spanning the gap. CDR1 SGHNT and CDR2 YYREEE come from the germline V gene (reference sequence). The CDR3 DNA reads as TGTGCCAGCAGCTTGGGGGCTAGCCTATACAATGAGCAGTTCTTC. Its translation is CASSLGASLYNEQFF.